The rows below give T cell receptor beta chains drawn from one sample of a study of cytomegalovirus exposure and HLA in healthy donors. Only in-frame clones appear in the TCRdb table, and some are missing; sequencing was by immunoSEQ multiplex PCR. The table has some 170,000 clones, 80% seen once; the top ten hold roughly 1.2%. Sequencing was carried out using PBMCs. The receptor set was obtained from a woman between 50 and 59 years old in good health and CMV-seronegative. Each CDR3 is given without its conserved first and last residue. The order of the fields is CDR3 protein, V gene, clone size, CDR3 length, J gene. The size entry is marked missing in some rows and otherwise reads once, few, many or a size class.

ASSALLNTEAF,TRBV5-4,few,11,TRBJ1-1
ASSAGGGYGETQY,TRBV7-2,few,13,TRBJ2-5
ASTLGTSLAEQF,TRBV28,.,12,TRBJ2-1
ASSVGGTGELF,TRBV9,.,11,TRBJ2-2
ASSTYSSGANVLT,TRBV4-2,.,13,TRBJ2-6
ASSRGTGWDYEQY,TRBV4-1,.,13,TRBJ2-7
ASSSLEELAGVWETQY,TRBV14,.,16,TRBJ2-5
ASSVVDSYNEQF,TRBV9,.,12,TRBJ2-1
AWSVRGTGSATNEKLF,TRBV30,.,16,TRBJ1-4
ASMRLDTSGNTIY,TRBV19,.,13,TRBJ1-3
ASSKVPGQRKNYGYT,TRBV21-1,.,15,TRBJ1-2
ASSLMGTQNYGYT,TRBV28,.,13,TRBJ1-2
ASSQGGTGTYEQY,TRBV4-3,.,13,TRBJ2-7
ASSPGLGRGRTEAF,TRBV4-3,few,14,TRBJ1-1
ASSSDRSPQH,TRBV6-6,.,10,TRBJ1-5
ASSEWSGMGQRNEQF,TRBV2,once,15,TRBJ2-1
SATSAGQF,TRBV29-1,.,8,TRBJ2-1
ATAATDFYGYT,TRBV15,once,11,TRBJ1-2
ASSYGGTDTQY,TRBV7-2,.,11,TRBJ2-3
ASRGQGGKNSPLH,TRBV10-2,.,13,TRBJ1-6
ASSARDKYYGYT,TRBV9,.,12,TRBJ1-2
ASSLGAGGVGNQPQH,TRBV7-9,.,15,TRBJ1-5
ASSPWSYEQY,TRBV7-2,.,10,.
ASSPGFGLAVDNEQF,TRBV18,.,15,TRBJ2-1
ASSTGTSGYQETQY,TRBV7-6,.,14,TRBJ2-5
ASSRDRGLGANVLT,TRBV19,.,14,TRBJ2-6
ASSAATGGAADTEAF,TRBV9,.,15,TRBJ1-1
SVDRRTGQETQY,TRBV29-1,.,12,TRBJ2-5
ASSPAGGRNSPLH,TRBV7-2,.,13,TRBJ1-6
ASSMGAGDYEQY,TRBV19,.,12,TRBJ2-7
ASSLVGGLAGGYNEQF,TRBV7-2,.,16,TRBJ2-1
ASSSSGTGSYEQY,TRBV7-6,.,13,TRBJ2-7
ASSGGYSNQPQH,TRBV14,.,12,TRBJ1-5
AISDSGYQPQH,TRBV10-3,.,11,TRBJ1-5
ASSLEPPRQAQH,TRBV7-9,.,12,TRBJ1-5